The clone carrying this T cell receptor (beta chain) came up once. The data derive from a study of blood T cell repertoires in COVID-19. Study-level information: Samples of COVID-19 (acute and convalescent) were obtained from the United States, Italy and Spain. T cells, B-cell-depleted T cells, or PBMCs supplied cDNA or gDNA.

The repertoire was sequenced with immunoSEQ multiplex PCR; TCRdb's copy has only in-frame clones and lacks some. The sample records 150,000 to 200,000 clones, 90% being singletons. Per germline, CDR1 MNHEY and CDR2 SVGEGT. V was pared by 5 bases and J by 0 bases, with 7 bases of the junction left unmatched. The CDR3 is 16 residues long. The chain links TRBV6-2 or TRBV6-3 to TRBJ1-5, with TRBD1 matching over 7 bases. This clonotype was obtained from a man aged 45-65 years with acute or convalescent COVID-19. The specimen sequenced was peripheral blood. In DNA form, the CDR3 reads TGTGCCAGCAGTCACGACAGGGCCTATAGCAATCAGCCCCAGCATTTT. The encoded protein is CASSHDRAYSNQPQHF.